Below are 9 T cell receptor beta chains sequenced from a single sample in a study of cytomegalovirus exposure and HLA in healthy donors. This PCR relied on a set of 60 Vbeta primers and 13 Jbeta primers. Generated by immunoSEQ multiplex PCR, the TCRdb table keeps only in-frame clones and is missing some. Of roughly 110,000 clones in the sample, 65% to 80% were seen once. The sample consisted of PBMCs. Receptors were obtained from a woman aged 45-60 years in good health and CMV-seropositive.

The chain joins TRBV7-6 to TRBJ2-7, with D hard to call. The CDR3 contains 12 residues. Trimming pared 5 bases from V and 3 bases from J, leaving 8 bases between. CDR1 and CDR2 (germline): SGHVS, FNYEAQ. The CDR3 bases are TGTGCCAGCAGCGCCGGCGGCTACGAGCAGTACTTC. Its protein is CASSAGGYEQYF.

The table lists this clone with a few counts. The CDR3 DNA sequence: TGTGCCAGCAGTTTACACGGGACTCCTGGGGCCAACGTCCTGACTTTC. Protein product: CASSLHGTPGANVLTF. The chain recombines TRBV28 with TRBJ2-6, with TRBD2 as a possible D gene (6 bases). V was clipped by 2 bases and J by 2 bases, with 10 bases between them. Germline CDR1 is MDHEN and CDR2 is SYDVKM. This CDR3 is built from 16 residues.

The rearrangement links TRBV6-1 to TRBJ1-6, with TRBD1 matching over 7 bases. Looked up from germline, CDR1 is MNHNS and CDR2 is SASEGT. The J segment lost 8 bases and the V segment lost 8 bases, leaving 12 bases of the junction unmatched. There are 15 residues in the CDR3. The CDR3 nucleotides read TGTGCCAGCGGGACCATTACAGGGGAACATTCACCCCTCCACTTT. Its protein is CASGTITGEHSPLHF.

The chain has TRBV9 and TRBJ2-2, with 8 bases aligning to TRBD1. V trimming: 4 bases; J trimming: 3 bases; junction bases outside the gene matches: 29. This CDR3 comprises 23 residues. CDR1 is SGDLS and CDR2 is YYNGEE in the germline V gene. The CDR3 DNA sequence: TGTGCCAGCAGCCCGACTCACCCAGGACAGGGAGGAGTGTTGAGGGGGGACACCGGGGAGCTGTTTTTT. Its protein is CASSPTHPGQGGVLRGDTGELFF.

The chain joins TRBV6-5 to TRBJ1-5, with a weak D call TRBD1 (6 bases). The V gene lost 5 bases and the J gene lost 2 bases, with 13 bases spanning the gap. This CDR3 has 15 amino acids. The germline CDR1 and CDR2 sequences are MNHEY and SVGAGI. The CDR3 spells CASSLRGKGNQPQHF. In DNA form, the CDR3 reads TGTGCCAGCAGTCTCAGGGGTAAGGGCAATCAGCCCCAGCATTTT.

The J gene is TRBJ1-6, the V gene TRBV2, with 8 bases identical to TRBD1. The CDR3 has 13 residues. Germline lookup yields CDR1 SNHLY and CDR2 FYNNEI. Trimming at V came to 6 bases and at J to 8 bases, leaving 3 bases not matched to a gene. Written as DNA, the CDR3 is TGTGCCAGCAGGGGACAGGTTGATTCACCCCTCCACTTT. It is translated as CASRGQVDSPLHF.

The chain links TRBV19 to TRBJ1-1; no definite D call. The CDR3 length is 15 residues. V lost 6 bases and J lost 6, with 20 bases in between. Germline V gives CDR1 LNHDA, CDR2 SQIVND (reference sequence). CDR3 nucleotides: TGTGCCAGTAGCCGTGGTTATACAGAAGGCGCTGAAGCTTTCTTT. This gives the protein CASSRGYTEGAEAFF. Supplemented by reference TRBV19 and TRBJ1-1, the full variable domain reads DGGITQSPKYLFRKEGQNVTLSCEQNLNHDAMYWYRQDPGQGLRLIYYSQIVNDFQKGDIAEGYSVSREKKESFPLTVTSAQKNPTAFYLCASSRGYTEGAEAFFGQGTRLTVV.

The chain carries TRBV18 and TRBJ2-5, with TRBD2 matching over 9 bases. The V gene end was trimmed by 2 bases and the J gene end by 5 bases; junction bases not matched to a gene: 3. The CDR3 length is 14 residues. The germline V gene encodes CDR1 KGHSH and CDR2 LQKENI. CDR3 bases: TGTGCCAGCTCACCAGCGGGGGGGCCCGAGACCCAGTACTTC. It specifies CASSPAGGPETQYF.

The J gene is TRBJ1-1, the V gene TRBV7-3, with D tentatively TRBD1 (5 bases). The CDR3 extends over 19 amino acids. The germline V gene has CDR1 SGHTA and CDR2 FQGTGA. With 0 bases removed from V and 1 base from J, the gap between germline ends came to 21 bases. CDR3 nucleotide sequence: TGTGCCAGCAGCTTAACTATGGGGCCGAAGGCAGCAGGGAACACTGAAGCTTTCTTT. It codes for CASSLTMGPKAAGNTEAFF.